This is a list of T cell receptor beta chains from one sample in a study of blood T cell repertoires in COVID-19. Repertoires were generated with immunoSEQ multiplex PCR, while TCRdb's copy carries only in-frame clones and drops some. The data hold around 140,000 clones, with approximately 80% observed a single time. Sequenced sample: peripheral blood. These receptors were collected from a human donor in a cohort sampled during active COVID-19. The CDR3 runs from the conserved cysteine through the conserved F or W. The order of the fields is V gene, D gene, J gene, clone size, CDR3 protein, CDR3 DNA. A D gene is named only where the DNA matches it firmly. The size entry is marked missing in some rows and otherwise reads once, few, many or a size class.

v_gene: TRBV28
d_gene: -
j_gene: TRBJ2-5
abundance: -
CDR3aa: CASSPFGRRGETQYF
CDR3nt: TGTGCCAGCAGTCCCTTCGGGAGAAGGGGAGAGACCCAGTACTTC

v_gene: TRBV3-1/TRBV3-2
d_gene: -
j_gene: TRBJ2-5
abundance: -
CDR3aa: CASSQDRGRSLGETQYF
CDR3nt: TGTGCCAGCAGCCAAGATAGGGGCAGGTCTTTGGGAGAGACCCAGTACTTC

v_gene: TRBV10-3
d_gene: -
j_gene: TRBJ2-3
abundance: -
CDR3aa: CAISDGGGPDTQYF
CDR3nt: TGTGCCATCAGTGATGGAGGGGGCCCAGATACGCAGTATTTT

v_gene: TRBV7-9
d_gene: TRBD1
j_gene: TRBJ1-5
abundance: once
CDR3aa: CASSFQGANNQPQHF
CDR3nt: TGTGCCAGCAGCTTTCAGGGGGCAAACAATCAGCCCCAGCATTTT

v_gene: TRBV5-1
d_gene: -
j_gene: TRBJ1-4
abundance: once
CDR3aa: CASSLGQRRGLEKLFF
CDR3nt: TGCGCCAGCAGCTTGGGGCAAAGGCGGGGATTGGAAAAACTGTTTTTT

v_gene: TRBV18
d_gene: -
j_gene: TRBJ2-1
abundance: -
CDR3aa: CASSPGAPTGPSYNEQFF
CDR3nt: TGTGCCAGCTCACCGGGGGCCCCCACGGGTCCTAGCTACAATGAGCAGTTCTTC

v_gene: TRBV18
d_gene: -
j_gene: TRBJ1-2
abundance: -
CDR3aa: CASSPSAREGYGYTF
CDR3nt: TGTGCCAGCTCACCATCGGCCCGGGAGGGCTATGGCTACACCTTC

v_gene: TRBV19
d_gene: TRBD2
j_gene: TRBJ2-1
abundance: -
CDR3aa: CASSKAGTSGDNEQFF
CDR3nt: TGTGCCAGTAGTAAGGCCGGGACTAGCGGCGACAATGAGCAGTTCTTC

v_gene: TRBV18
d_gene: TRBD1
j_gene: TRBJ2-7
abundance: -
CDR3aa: CASSPYSGTGAYEQYF
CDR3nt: TGTGCCAGCTCACCATACTCCGGGACAGGGGCTTACGAGCAGTACTTC

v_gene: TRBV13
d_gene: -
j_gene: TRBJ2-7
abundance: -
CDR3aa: CASSSTPTYEQYF
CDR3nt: TGTGCCAGCAGCTCAACACCGACCTACGAGCAGTACTTC

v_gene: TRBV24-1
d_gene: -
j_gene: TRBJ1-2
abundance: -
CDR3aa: CATSDPGTLDGYTF
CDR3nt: TGTGCCACCAGTGATCCGGGAACCTTGGATGGCTACACCTTC

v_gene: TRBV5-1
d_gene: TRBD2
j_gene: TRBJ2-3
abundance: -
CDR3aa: CASSRTGLAGSIADTQYF
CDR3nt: TGCGCCAGCAGCCGAACGGGCCTAGCGGGCTCTATAGCAGATACGCAGTATTTT

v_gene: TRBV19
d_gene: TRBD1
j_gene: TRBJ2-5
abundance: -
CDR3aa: CASSNRGQGARETQYF
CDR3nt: TGTGCCAGTAGCAATAGGGGACAGGGGGCTCGGGAGACCCAGTACTTC

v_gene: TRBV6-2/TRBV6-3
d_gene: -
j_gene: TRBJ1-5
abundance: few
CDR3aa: CASSPRDQPQHF
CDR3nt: TGTGCCAGCAGCCCCAGGGATCAGCCCCAGCATTTT

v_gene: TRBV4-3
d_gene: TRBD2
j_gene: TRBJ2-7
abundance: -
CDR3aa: CASSQDLGLAGYEQYF
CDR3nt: TGCGCCAGCAGCCAAGATCTGGGACTAGCGGGCTACGAGCAGTACTTC

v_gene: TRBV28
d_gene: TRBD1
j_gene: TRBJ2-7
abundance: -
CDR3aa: CASSLTLGQGRTPYEQYF
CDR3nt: TGTGCCAGCAGTTTGACGCTCGGACAGGGGAGAACACCTTACGAGCAGTACTTC

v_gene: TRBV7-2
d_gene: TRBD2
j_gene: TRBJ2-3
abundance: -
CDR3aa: CASSPFPAGAAFTDTQYF
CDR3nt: TGTGCCAGCAGCCCTTTCCCAGCGGGGGCCGCTTTCACAGATACGCAGTATTTT

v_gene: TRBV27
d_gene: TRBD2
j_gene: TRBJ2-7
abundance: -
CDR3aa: CASSLREGSYEQYF
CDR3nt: TGTGCCAGCAGTTTGAGGGAGGGCTCCTACGAGCAGTACTTC

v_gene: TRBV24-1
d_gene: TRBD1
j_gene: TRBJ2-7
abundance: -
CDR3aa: CATSGGQGSIYEQYF
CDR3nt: TGTGCCACCAGTGGGGGACAGGGAAGCATCTACGAGCAGTACTTC

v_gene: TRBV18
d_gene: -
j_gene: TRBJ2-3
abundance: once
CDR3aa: CASSPKVVSSPTDTQYF
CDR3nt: TGTGCCAGCTCACCAAAGGTTGTGTCTAGCCCCACAGATACGCAGTATTTT

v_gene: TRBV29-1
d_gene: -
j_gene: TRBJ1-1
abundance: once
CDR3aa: CSVETGNTEAFF
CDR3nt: TGCAGCGTGGAAACAGGGAACACTGAAGCTTTCTTT

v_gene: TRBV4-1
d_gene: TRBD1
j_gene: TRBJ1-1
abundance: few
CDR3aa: CASSQDRTGKRGWNTEAFF
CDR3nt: TGCGCCAGCAGCCAAGACCGGACAGGGAAGAGGGGTTGGAACACTGAAGCTTTCTTT

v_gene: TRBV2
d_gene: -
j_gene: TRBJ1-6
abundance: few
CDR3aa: CASSDPPNTGNYNSPLHF
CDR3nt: TGTGCCAGCAGTGACCCTCCAAACACGGGAAATTATAATTCACCCCTCCACTTT

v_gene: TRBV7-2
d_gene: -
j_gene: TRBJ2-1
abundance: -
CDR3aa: CASSPELPSYNEQFF
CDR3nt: TGTGCCAGCAGCCCGGAGCTGCCATCCTACAATGAGCAGTTCTTC

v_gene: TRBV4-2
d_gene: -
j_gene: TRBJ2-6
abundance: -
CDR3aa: CASSQESRVTSSGANVLTF
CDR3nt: TGTGCCAGCAGCCAAGAGAGTCGGGTAACCAGCTCTGGGGCCAACGTCCTGACTTTC

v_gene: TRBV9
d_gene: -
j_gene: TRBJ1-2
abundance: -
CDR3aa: CASSLSGYGYTF
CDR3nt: TGTGCCAGCAGCCTTTCGGGCTATGGCTACACCTTC

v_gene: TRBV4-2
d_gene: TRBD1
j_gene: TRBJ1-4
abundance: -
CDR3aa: CASSPPGGSALEKLFF
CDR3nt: TGTGCCAGCAGCCCCCCAGGGGGCAGTGCCCTTGAAAAACTGTTTTTT

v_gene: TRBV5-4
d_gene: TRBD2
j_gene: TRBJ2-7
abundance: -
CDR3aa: CASSTRTSGVKYF
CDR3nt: TGTGCCAGCAGCACGAGGACTAGCGGGGTGAAGTACTTC

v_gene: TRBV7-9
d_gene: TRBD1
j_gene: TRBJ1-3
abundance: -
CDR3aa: CASSIGQGGNTIYF
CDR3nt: TGTGCCAGCAGCATTGGACAGGGCGGAAACACCATATATTTT

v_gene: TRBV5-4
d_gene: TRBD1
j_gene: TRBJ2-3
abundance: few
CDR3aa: CASSLRTGWSTDTQYF
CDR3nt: TGTGCCAGCAGCTTAAGGACAGGATGGAGCACAGATACGCAGTATTTT

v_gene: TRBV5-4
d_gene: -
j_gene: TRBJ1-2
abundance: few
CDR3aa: CASSPGRRYGYTF
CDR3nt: TGTGCCAGCAGCCCCGGCCGGCGGTATGGCTACACCTTC